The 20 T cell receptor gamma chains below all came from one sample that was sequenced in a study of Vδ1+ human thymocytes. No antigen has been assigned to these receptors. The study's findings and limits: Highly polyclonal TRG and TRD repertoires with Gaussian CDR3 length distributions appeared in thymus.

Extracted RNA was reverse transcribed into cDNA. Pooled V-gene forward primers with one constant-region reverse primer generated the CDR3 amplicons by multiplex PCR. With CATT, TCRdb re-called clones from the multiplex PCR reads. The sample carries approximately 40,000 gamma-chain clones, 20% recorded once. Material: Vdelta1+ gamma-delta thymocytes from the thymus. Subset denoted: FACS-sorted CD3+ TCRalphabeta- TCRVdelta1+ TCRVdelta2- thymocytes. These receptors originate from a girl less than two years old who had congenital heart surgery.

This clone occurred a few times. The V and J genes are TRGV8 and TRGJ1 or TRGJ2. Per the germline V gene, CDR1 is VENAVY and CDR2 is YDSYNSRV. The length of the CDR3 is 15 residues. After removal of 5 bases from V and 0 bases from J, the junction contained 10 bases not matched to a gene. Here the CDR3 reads CATWARESNYYKKLF. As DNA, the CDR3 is TGTGCCACCTGGGCCCGGGAGTCGAATTATTATAAGAAACTCTTT.

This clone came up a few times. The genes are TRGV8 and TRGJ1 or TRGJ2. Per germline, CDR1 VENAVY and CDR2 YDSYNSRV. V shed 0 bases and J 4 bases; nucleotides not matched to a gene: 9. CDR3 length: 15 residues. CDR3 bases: TGTGCCACCTGGGATAGGCGGTATCCATATTATAAGAAACTCTTT. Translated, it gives CATWDRRYPYYKKLF.

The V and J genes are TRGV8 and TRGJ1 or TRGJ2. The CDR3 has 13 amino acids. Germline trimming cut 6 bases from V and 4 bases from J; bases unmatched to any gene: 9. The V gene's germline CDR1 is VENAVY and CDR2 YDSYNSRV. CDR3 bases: TGTGCCACCTGGAGCAAACGCTATTATAAGAAACTCTTT. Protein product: CATWSKRYYKKLF.

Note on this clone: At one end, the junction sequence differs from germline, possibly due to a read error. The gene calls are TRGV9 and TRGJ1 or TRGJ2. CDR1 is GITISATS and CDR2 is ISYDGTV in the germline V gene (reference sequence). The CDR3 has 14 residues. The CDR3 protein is CALWEAIGVYQKLF. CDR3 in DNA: TGTGCCTTGTGGGAGGCTATAGGGGTTTATCAGAAACTCTTT.

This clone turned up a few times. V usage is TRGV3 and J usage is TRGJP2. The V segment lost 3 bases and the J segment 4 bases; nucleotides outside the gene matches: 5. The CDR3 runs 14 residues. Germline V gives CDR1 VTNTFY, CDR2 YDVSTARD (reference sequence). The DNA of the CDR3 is TGTGCCACCTGGGACTTCCCTAGTGATTGGATCAAGACGTTT. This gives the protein CATWDFPSDWIKTF.

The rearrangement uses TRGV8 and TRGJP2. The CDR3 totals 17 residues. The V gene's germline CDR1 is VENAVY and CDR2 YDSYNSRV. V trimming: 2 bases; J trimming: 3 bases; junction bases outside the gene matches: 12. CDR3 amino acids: CATWDNDLSGSDWIKTF. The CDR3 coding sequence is TGTGCCACCTGGGATAATGACCTTTCTGGTAGTGATTGGATCAAGACGTTT.

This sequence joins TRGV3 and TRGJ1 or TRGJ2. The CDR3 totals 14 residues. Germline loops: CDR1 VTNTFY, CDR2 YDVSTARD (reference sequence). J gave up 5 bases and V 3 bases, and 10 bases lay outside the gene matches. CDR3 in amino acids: CATWDDKGDYKKLF. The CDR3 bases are TGTGCCACCTGGGACGACAAGGGGGATTATAAGAAACTCTTT.

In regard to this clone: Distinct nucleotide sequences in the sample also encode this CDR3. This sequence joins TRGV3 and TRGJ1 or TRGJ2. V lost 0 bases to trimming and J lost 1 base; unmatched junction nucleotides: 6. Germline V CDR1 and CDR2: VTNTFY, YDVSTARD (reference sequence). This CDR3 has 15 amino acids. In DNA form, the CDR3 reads TGTGCCACCTGGGACAGGCAGGAAAATTATTATAAGAAACTCTTT. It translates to CATWDRQENYYKKLF.

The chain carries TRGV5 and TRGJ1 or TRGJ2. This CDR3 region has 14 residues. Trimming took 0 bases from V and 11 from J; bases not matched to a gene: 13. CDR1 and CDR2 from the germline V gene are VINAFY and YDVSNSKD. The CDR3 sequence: CATWDRPSPLEKLF. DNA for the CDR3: TGTGCCACCTGGGACAGGCCTTCCCCCCTCGAGAAACTCTTT.

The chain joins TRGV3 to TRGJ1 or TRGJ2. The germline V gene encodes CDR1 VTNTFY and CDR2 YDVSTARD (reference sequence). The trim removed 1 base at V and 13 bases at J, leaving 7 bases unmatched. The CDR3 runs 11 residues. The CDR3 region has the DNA TGTGCCACCTGGGACAGTGAATATAAACTCTTT. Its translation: CATWDSEYKLF.

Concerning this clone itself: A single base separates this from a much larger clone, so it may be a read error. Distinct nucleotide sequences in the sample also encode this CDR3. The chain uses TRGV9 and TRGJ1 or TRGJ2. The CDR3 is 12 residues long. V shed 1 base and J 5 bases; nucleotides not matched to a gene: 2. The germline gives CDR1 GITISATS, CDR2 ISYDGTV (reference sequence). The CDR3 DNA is TGTGCCTTGTGGGAGGTCCATTATAAGAAACTCTTT. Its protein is CALWEVHYKKLF.

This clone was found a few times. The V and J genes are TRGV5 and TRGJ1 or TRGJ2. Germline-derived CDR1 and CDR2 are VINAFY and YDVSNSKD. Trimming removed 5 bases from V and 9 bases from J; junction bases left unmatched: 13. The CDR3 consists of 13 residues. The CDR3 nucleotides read TGTGCCACCTGGGCCAGAGAGCCGTTTAAGAAACTCTTT. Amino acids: CATWAREPFKKLF.

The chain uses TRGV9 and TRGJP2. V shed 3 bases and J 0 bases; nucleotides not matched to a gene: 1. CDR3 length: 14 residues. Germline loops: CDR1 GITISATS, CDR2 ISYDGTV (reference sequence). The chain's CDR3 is CALWEYSSDWIKTF. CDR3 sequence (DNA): TGTGCCTTGTGGGAGTATAGTAGTGATTGGATCAAGACGTTT.

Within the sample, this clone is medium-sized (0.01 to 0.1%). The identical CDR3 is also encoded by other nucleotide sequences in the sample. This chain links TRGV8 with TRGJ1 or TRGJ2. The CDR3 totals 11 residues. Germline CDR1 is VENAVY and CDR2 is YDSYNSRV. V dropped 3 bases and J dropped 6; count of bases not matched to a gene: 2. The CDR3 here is CATWDRYKKLF. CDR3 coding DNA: TGTGCCACCTGGGATCGTTATAAGAAACTCTTT.

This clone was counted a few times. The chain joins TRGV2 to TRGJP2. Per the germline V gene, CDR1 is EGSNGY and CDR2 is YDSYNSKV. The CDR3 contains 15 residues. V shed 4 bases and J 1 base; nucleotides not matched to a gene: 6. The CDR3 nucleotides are TGTGCCACCTGGGAGAGGGCTAGTAGTGATTGGATCAAGACGTTT. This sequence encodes CATWERASSDWIKTF.

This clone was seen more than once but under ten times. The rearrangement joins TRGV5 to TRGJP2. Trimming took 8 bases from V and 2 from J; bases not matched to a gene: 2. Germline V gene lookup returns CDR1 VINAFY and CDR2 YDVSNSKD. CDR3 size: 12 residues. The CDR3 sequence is CATSSSDWIKTF. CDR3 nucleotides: TGTGCCACCTCAAGTAGTGATTGGATCAAGACGTTT.

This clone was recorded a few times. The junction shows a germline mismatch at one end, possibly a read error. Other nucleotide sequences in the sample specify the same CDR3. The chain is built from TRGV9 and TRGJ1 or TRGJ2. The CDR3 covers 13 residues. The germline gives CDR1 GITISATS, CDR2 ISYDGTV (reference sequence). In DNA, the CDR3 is TGTGCCCTGTGGGAGGGAGATTATTATAAGAAACTCTTT. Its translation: CALWEGDYYKKLF.

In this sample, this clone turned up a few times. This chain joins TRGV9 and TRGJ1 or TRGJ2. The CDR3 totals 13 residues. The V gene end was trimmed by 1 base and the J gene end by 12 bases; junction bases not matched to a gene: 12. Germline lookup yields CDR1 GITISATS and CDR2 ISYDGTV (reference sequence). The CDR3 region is CALWEVPNLRKLF. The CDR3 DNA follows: TGTGCCTTGTGGGAGGTTCCAAACCTTAGGAAACTCTTT.

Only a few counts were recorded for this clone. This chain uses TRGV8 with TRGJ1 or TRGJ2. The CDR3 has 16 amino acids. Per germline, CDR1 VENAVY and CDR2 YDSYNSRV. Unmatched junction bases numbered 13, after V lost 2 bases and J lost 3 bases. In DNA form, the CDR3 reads TGTGCCACCTGGGATAATCCCTCATCATTTTATTATAAGAAACTCTTT. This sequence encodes CATWDNPSSFYYKKLF.

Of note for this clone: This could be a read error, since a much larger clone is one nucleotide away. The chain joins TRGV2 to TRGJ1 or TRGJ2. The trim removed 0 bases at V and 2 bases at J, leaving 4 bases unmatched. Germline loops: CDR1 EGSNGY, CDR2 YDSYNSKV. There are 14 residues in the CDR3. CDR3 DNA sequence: TGTGCCACCTGGGACGGGCGGCATTATTATAAGAAACTCTTT. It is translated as CATWDGRHYYKKLF.